This T cell receptor (beta chain) was captured by sequencing in a study of response to subunit inactivated influenza vaccine (dated by TCRdb to between 2018 and 2020). With regard to the full study: To follow how T cells responded to a trivalent subunit inactivated influenza vaccine, the researchers relied on deep quantitative profiling of the T cell receptor repertoire. Overall study results and their limits: According to the authors, only a limited number of new T cells may be recruited by each seasonal influenza vaccination.

This clonotype was detected ten times or more. Its antigen is currently not known. Base-call qualities are not available, and no considerably larger clone is one nucleotide away. V loses 1 base, J loses 0 bases, and the germline ends lie 9 bases apart. In the germline V gene (reference sequence), CDR1 corresponds to LNHNV and CDR2 to YYDKDF. The CDR3 runs 15 amino acids, cysteine and phenylalanine included. Just the 45-base CDR3 DNA is kept, in frame starting at base 1. The library was built by means of RT-PCR. Sequenced using an Illumina HiSeq 2500. TCRdb reworked the public reads: Q25 trimming with fastp, MiXCR clone assembly, productive beta chains retained. Rows matching on CDR3 protein sequence are summarized as one entry with the most common DNA and genes. For this sample the table gives approximately 730,000 distinct CDR3 sequences, of which around 13% were detected only once. 5.5% to 7% of the sample rests with the top ten.

The rearrangement combines TRBV15 with TRBJ1-1, with the D gene too uncertain to name. The sequenced sample was PBMCs from blood, obtained 14 to 15 days before vaccination. The sequence came from a man in his forties or fifties who received an inactivated influenza vaccine. Donor details come from another sample of the same person, matched by shared clones. At the DNA level, the sequence is TGTGCCACCAGCAGAGCCCGGCCCCTGAACACTGAAGCTTTCTTT. Its protein is CATSRARPLNTEAFF.